This TCR beta chain was identified in a study of blood T cell repertoires in COVID-19. The ends were cut back, 1 base at V and 4 bases at J, with 13 bases in the middle. The germline V gene encodes CDR1 MDHEN and CDR2 SYDVKM. The CDR3 extends over 15 amino acids. Original analysis: Amplification from reference gene primers served as the basis for estimated nucleated cell counts. Sequenced by immunoSEQ multiplex PCR; TCRdb stores in-frame clones only, minus some. Clonal size and the V and J genes are those of that table, whereas D and trimming came from the DNA. The table includes fewer than 250,000 clones, 70% to 90% detected once. Individuals drawn from 24 US areas were about 18 to 100 years old. Participant reports of clinical history set cohort assignment.

The TCR comes from a woman between 50 and 59 years old with acute COVID-19. The gene calls are TRBV28 and TRBJ1-2; D is unresolved. Sequencing was carried out using PBMCs or T cells enriched from blood (not recorded which). CDR3 residues: CASSLSRARLYGYTF. As DNA, the CDR3 is TGTGCCAGCAGTTTATCGAGGGCGCGCCTCTATGGCTACACCTTC.